This T cell receptor (beta chain) is drawn from a study of OX40 agonist ivuxolimab in advanced cancers. Study background: Every 2 weeks, patients got intravenous ivuxolimab at one of six dose levels (0.01-10 mg/kg). Three patients, one with hepatocellular carcinoma and two with cutaneous melanoma, responded partially.

The CDR3 spans 13 residues. CDR1 is SGHRS, CDR2 YFSETQ, per germline. The V and J ends lost 4 bases and 2 bases respectively, with 9 bases between them. The repertoire was sequenced with immunoSEQ multiplex PCR; TCRdb's copy has only in-frame clones and lacks some. Altogether about 72,000 clones are present, around 89% being singletons, with the ten largest covering roughly 1%. V gene TRBV5-1 combines with J gene TRBJ1-1; no reliable D call. The sample consisted of CD4+ or CD8+ T cells sorted from blood, taken in a trial of the OX40 agonist ivuxolimab. The clonotype comes from an adult with an advanced solid tumor such as melanoma, head and neck, liver or kidney cancer. This CDR3 reads CASSQHPNTEAFF. The CDR3 DNA reads TGCGCCAGCAGCCAACACCCAAACACTGAAGCTTTCTTT.